This TCR beta chain originates from a study of neurological immune-mediated disorders. J gave up 7 bases and V 4 bases, and 12 bases lay outside the gene matches. Germline loops: CDR1 SGHRS, CDR2 YFSETQ. The CDR3 extends over 16 amino acids. This clonotype was detected many times. Its specificity is unknown. Template-switch 5'RACE cDNA synthesis added a 10-nucleotide unique molecular identifier. Via MiXCR, TCRdb re-called the 5' RACE reads, giving one row per CDR3 protein. The sample records around 71,000 distinct CDR3 sequences, around 15% being singletons. Regarding the study as a whole: Expanded clones shared no CDR3 amino acid sequences across subjects, suggesting private repertoires in all groups.

Time point: longitudinal time-point 1 (baseline). 2 million unsorted PBMCs were stored in RNAlater at -80 °C before RNA extraction. The TCR originated in a female donor with HTLV-1-associated myelopathy (HAM/TSP). The sequenced material came from PBMCs. The chain uses TRBV5-1 and TRBJ2-1; 9 nucleotides match TRBD2. In nucleotides, the CDR3 is TGCGCCAGCAGCCCCTCTCCTCGCGGGGGGGAGAATGAGCAGTTCTTC. Translation: CASSPSPRGGENEQFF.